This TCR beta chain was identified during a study of Tregs in tolerant kidney transplant recipients (dated by TCRdb to about 2019). In terms of the full investigation: TCRbeta sequencing was used in the study to identify donor-specific regulatory T cells before combined kidney and bone marrow transplantation, and the identified cells were then tracked after transplant. Several methods of expanding Tregs specific for an allogeneic donor were compared by TCRbeta repertoire sequencing in a few healthy controls. General study outcomes and caveats: Expanding Tregs with activated donor B cells appeared to identify the most biologically relevant and donor-specific TCRbeta repertoire. Because the study included only a small number of patients, the results must be confirmed in larger populations and under other immunosuppression protocols. Biological reproducibility was not examined directly, but technical replication error appeared to be minimal.

CDR1 and CDR2, per the germline V gene, are SGHNT and YENEEA. V and J lose 4 bases and 7 bases, and a span of 14 bases separates them. Its CDR3 holds 13 amino acids, cysteine through phenylalanine. The sequence is cut down to CDR3 DNA, 39 bases in frame from base 1. As concerns this clone: What this receptor recognizes is not known. No qualities accompany the bases; no much larger clone lies one base away.

Thawed PBMCs were FACS-sorted into unstimulated Tregs (CD4+CD25+CD127-), CD4+ non-Tregs (CD4+CD25-), CD4 cells and CD8 cells. Healthy control blood was obtained either as purchased buffy coats or from healthy volunteers. Healthy control blood was separated into PBMCs by Ficoll density gradient and cryopreserved, and patient PBMCs were collected both before and after transplant. For TCRbeta CDR3 sequencing, genomic DNA was extracted from sorted cells using the QIAGEN DNeasy Blood and Tissue Kit. Through immunoSEQ, high-throughput TCRbeta CDR3 sequencing was done commercially, including PCR amplification with internal controls and bias correction. The original methods were these. Unique productive TCRbeta sequences were defined by CDR3 nucleotide sequence where primers matched, otherwise by CDR3 amino acid sequence with Vbeta and Jbeta genes. Sorting error was corrected by removing sequences shared between sorted populations at a frequency ratio of 2:1 or less, and the remaining shared sequences were assigned to the higher population. A sequence counted as donor-reactive if, in CFSE-low cells, the sequence had a frequency of at least 0.01% and was expanded at least 5-fold compared with unstimulated cells. Jensen-Shannon divergence calculated on the top 100 TCRbeta sequences ranked by frequency was used to measure repertoire divergence. For samples with multiple sequencing runs, sorting error was corrected separately for each run before the runs were pooled. The source is immuneACCESS, and TCRdb retained only in-frame sequences with V and J called. Part of the clones is not carried over; for the studies checked, unresolved V genes explain less than half of this, and the remainder is unexplained. That table is the source of V, J and clone size, and D and trimming were worked out from the DNA. The sample table shows roughly 250,000 clones, and roughly 84% are seen once. Jointly, the top ten make up 0.64% of the sample.

The sequence was obtained from a human donor in good health. The chain links TRBV11-3 with TRBJ2-7; D gene: possibly TRBD1, on 6 matching bases. Sequencing used CD4+ T cells from blood. The DNA sequence is TGTGCCAGCAGCTCAAGGACAGTAACTGAGCAGTACTTC. Translated, it reads CASSSRTVTEQYF.